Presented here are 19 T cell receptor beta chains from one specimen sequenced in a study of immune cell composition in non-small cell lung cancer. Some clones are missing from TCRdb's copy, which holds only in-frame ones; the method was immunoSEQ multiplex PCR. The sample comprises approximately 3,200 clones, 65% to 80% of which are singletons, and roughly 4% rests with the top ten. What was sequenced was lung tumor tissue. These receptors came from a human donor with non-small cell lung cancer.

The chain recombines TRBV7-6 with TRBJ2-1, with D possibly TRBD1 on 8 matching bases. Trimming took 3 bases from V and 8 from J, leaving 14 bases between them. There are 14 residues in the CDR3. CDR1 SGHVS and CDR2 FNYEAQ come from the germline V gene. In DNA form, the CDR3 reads TGTGCCAGCAGCTTTGTACAGGGGGGGCATGAGCAGTTCTTC. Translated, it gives CASSFVQGGHEQFF.

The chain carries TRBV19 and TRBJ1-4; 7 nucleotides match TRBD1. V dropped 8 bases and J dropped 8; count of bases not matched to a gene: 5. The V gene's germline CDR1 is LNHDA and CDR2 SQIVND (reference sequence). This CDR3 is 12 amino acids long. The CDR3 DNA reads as TGTGCCAGTGCGGACAGGAACGAAAAACTGTTTTTT. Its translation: CASADRNEKLFF.

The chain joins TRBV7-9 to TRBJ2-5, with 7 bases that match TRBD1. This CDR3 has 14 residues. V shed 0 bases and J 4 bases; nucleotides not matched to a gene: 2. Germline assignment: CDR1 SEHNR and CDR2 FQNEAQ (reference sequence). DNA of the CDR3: TGTGCCAGCAGCTTAGCAGGGGGCGGAGAGACCCAGTACTTC. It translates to CASSLAGGGETQYF.

The CDR3 sequence: CASALFTVNSPLHF. The DNA of the CDR3 is TGTGCCAGCGCTTTGTTCACAGTAAATTCACCCCTCCACTTT. The chain has TRBV28 and TRBJ1-6; D unclear. CDR1 and CDR2 from the germline V gene are MDHEN and SYDVKM. With 8 bases removed from V and 7 bases from J, the gap between germline ends came to 15 bases. The CDR3 runs to 14 residues.

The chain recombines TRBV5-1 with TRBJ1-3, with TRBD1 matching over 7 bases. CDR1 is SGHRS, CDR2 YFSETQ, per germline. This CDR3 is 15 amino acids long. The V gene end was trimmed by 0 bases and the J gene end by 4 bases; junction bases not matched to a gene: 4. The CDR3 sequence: CASSLADRSGNTIYF. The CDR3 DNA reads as TGCGCCAGCAGCTTGGCGGACAGGTCAGGAAACACCATATATTTT.

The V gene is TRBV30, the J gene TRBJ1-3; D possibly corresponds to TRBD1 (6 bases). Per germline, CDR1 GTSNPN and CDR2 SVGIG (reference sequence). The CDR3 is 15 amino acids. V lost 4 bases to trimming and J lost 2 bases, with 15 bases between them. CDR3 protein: CAWKFGGGPGNTIYF. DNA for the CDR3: TGTGCCTGGAAGTTCGGTGGGGGCCCTGGAAACACCATATATTTT.

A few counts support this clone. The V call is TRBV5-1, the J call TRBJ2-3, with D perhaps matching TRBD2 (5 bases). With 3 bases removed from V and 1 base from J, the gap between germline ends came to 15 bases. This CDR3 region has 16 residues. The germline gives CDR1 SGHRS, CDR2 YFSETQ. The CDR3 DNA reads TGCGCCAGCAGCTCATCTAGCTTGTCCGGCACAGATACGCAGTATTTT. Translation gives CASSSSSLSGTDTQYF.

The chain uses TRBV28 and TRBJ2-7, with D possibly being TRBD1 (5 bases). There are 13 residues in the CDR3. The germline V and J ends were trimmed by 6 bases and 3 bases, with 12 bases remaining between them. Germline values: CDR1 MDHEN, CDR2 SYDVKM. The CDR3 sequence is CASRWGTDYEQYF. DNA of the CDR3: TGTGCCAGCAGGTGGGGCACAGACTACGAGCAGTACTTC.

CDR3 nucleotides: TGTGCCAGCCCCCCCCCAGGGTACACTGAAGCTTTCTTT. This codes for CASPPPGYTEAFF. This chain uses TRBV28 with TRBJ1-1; tentative D call: TRBD1 (5 bases). Germline CDR1 reads MDHEN; CDR2 reads SYDVKM. The V end lost 8 bases, the J end lost 3 bases, and 13 bases lay between the germline ends. This CDR3 comprises 13 residues.

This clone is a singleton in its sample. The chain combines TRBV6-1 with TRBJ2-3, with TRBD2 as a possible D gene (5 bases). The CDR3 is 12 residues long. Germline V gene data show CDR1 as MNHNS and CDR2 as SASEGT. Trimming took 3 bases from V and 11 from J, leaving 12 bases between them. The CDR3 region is CASSEIIGGQYF. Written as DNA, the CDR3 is TGTGCCAGCAGTGAGATCATAGGAGGGCAGTATTTT.

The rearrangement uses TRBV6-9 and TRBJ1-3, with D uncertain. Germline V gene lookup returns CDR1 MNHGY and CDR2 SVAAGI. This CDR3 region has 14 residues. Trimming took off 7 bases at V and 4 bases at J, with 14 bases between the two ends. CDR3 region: CASKIGEPGNTIYF. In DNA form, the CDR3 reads TGTGCCAGCAAAATCGGGGAGCCGGGAAACACCATATATTTT.

CDR3 coding DNA: TGTGCCAGCTCACCATTAGCGGGGGACACAGATACGCAGTATTTT. As protein: CASSPLAGDTDTQYF. V gene TRBV18 combines with J gene TRBJ2-3; 9 nucleotides line up with TRBD2. The CDR3 is 15 residues long. Germline CDR1 reads KGHSH; CDR2 reads LQKENI. V lost 2 bases to trimming and J lost 2 bases; unmatched junction nucleotides: 2.

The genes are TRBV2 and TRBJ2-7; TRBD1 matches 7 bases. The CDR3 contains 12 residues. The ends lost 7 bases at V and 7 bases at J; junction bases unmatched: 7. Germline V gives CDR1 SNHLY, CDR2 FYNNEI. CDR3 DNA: TGTGCCAGCACCCGTCTGGGACAGGAGCAGTACTTC. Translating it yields CASTRLGQEQYF.

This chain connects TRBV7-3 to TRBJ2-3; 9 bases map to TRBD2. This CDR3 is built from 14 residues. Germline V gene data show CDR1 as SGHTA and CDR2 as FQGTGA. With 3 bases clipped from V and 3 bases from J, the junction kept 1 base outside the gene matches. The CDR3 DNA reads TGTGCCAGCAGCTTCGCGGGGGGGACAGATACGCAGTATTTT. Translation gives CASSFAGGTDTQYF.

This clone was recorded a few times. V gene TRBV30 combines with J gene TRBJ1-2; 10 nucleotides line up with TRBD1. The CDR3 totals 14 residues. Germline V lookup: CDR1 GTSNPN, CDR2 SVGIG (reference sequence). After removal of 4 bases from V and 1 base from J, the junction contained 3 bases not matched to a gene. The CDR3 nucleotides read TGTGCCTGGACGGGGACAGGGGTTAACTATGGCTACACCTTC. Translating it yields CAWTGTGVNYGYTF. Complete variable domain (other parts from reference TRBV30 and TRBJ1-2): SQTIHQWPATLVQPVGSPLSLECTVEGTSNPNLYWYRQAAGRGLQLLFYSVGIGQISSEVPQNLSASRPQDRQFILSSKKLLLSDSGFYLCAWTGTGVNYGYTFGSGTRLTVV.

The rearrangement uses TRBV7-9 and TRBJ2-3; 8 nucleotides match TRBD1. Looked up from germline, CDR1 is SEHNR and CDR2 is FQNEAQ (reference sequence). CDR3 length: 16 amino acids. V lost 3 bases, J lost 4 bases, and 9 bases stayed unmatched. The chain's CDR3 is CASSFWRDRSADTQYF. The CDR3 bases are TGTGCCAGCAGCTTCTGGCGGGACAGGTCGGCAGATACGCAGTATTTT.

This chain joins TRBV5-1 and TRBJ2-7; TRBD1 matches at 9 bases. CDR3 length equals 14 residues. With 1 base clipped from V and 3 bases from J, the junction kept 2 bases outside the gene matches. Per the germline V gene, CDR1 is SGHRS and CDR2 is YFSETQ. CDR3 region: CASSLTDRGYEQYF. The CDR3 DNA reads TGCGCCAGCAGCTTGACGGACAGGGGCTACGAGCAGTACTTC. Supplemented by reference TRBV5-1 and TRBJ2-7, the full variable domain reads KAGVTQTPRYLIKTRGQQVTLSCSPISGHRSVSWYQQTPGQGLQFLFEYFSETQRNKGNFPGRFSGRQFSNSRSEMNVSTLELGDSALYLCASSLTDRGYEQYFGPGTRLTVT.

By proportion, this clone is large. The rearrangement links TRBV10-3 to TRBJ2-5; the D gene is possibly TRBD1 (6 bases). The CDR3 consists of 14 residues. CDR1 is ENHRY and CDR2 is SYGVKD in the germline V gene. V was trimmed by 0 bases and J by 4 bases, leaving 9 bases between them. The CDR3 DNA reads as TGTGCCATCAGTGAGTCGTTGGGGGCAGAGACCCAGTACTTC. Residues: CAISESLGAETQYF.

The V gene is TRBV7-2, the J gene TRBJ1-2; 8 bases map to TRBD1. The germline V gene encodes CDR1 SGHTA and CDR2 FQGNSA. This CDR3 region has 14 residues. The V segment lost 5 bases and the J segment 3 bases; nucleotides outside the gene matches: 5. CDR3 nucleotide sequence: TGTGCCAGCAGCCCCGGGACAGGACACTATGGCTACACCTTC. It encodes CASSPGTGHYGYTF.